The 20 T cell receptor beta chains below come from one sample, sequenced in a study of monozygotic twins with inflammatory bowel disease. Each CDR3 protein gets one entry in TCRdb, which reprocessed the 5' RACE reads and gives no DNA. The specimen's table records about 130,000 distinct CDR3 sequences. Sample: blood. The receptor set was obtained from a human donor with ulcerative colitis or Crohn's disease, or a healthy co-twin of an affected twin (not recorded which).

The gene calls are TRBV7-7 and TRBJ2-3. Looked up from germline, CDR1 is SSHAT and CDR2 is FNYEAQ (reference sequence). The CDR3 is 12 amino acids. The CDR3 is CASSSSGSTQYF.

The CDR3 region is CASSPGTSGVSEQYF. The V call is TRBV5-6, the J call TRBJ2-7; TCRdb picks TRBD2, but there is no DNA to check that call. CDR3 length: 15 amino acids. Germline V gene data show CDR1 as SGHDT and CDR2 as YYEEEE. The variable domain in full, with the rest retrieved from reference TRBV5-6 and TRBJ2-7, is DAGVTQSPTHLIKTRGQQVTLRCSPKSGHDTVSWYQQALGQGPQFIFQYYEEEERQRGNFPDRFSGHQFPNYSSELNVNALLLGDSALYLCASSPGTSGVSEQYFGPGTRLTVT.

The rearrangement joins TRBV20-1 to TRBJ1-2; TCRdb selects TRBD1, and the lack of DNA leaves this call unchecked. The CDR3 runs 11 residues. Germline CDR1 DFQATT, CDR2 SNEGSKA (reference sequence). The CDR3 sequence is CSVRDNNGYTF.

The chain joins TRBV29-1 to TRBJ2-2; TCRdb's D call, TRBD1, is unchecked because there is no DNA. Germline V gene data show CDR1 as SQVTM and CDR2 as ANQGSEA. The CDR3 length is 16 residues. CDR3 sequence: CSVEDRQGAPTGELFF.

This chain uses TRBV7-2 with TRBJ2-7. This CDR3 is 12 amino acids long. The germline gives CDR1 SGHTA, CDR2 FQGNSA. CDR3 loop: CASSLISYEQYF.

Here the CDR3 reads CSAKTGNGDTEAFF. The gene calls are TRBV20-1 and TRBJ1-1; TCRdb indicates TRBD1, and absent DNA this call remains unverified. CDR3 size: 14 residues. From germline, CDR1 is DFQATT and CDR2 SNEGSKA (reference sequence).

V gene TRBV19 combines with J gene TRBJ2-1; TCRdb's D call, TRBD2, is unchecked because there is no DNA. The CDR3 contains 14 residues. Germline V lookup: CDR1 LNHDA, CDR2 SQIVND (reference sequence). The CDR3 sequence: CASSISGRASEQFF.

The chain combines TRBV5-1 with TRBJ1-2; lacking DNA, the TRBD1 call made by TCRdb goes unchecked. Germline CDR1 is SGHRS and CDR2 is YFSETQ. This CDR3 region has 14 residues. CDR3 amino acids: CASSSPGGAYGYTF.

The rearrangement links TRBV27 to TRBJ2-4; absent DNA, TCRdb's TRBD1 call cannot be checked. This CDR3 comprises 15 residues. Germline-derived CDR1 and CDR2 are MNHEY and SMNVEV (reference sequence). The CDR3 here is CASSSREGKVGIQYF.

The chain links TRBV27 to TRBJ2-4; TCRdb proposes TRBD2, but this gene call is untestable without DNA. The germline V gene encodes CDR1 MNHEY and CDR2 SMNVEV (reference sequence). This CDR3 has 15 amino acids. This chain's CDR3 is CASSVGLLAKNIQYF.

This chain links TRBV25-1 with TRBJ2-4; TCRdb's D call, TRBD2, is unchecked because there is no DNA. The germline CDR1 and CDR2 sequences are MGHDK and SYGVNS. The CDR3 has 16 residues. The CDR3 sequence is CASSAASGMRGNIQYF.

The V call is TRBV5-1, the J call TRBJ2-6; TCRdb gives TRBD1 as the D gene, but with no DNA this cannot be confirmed. CDR1 is SGHRS and CDR2 is YFSETQ in the germline V gene. The CDR3 has 18 amino acids. The CDR3 protein is CASSSGQSMSSGANVLTF.

CDR3 region: CSARPSGYYEQYF. The V gene is TRBV20-1, the J gene TRBJ2-7; TCRdb's assignment of TRBD2 cannot be checked, as there is no DNA. Germline V lookup: CDR1 DFQATT, CDR2 SNEGSKA (reference sequence). The CDR3 runs to 13 residues.

J is TRBJ1-1 and V is TRBV6-5; lacking DNA, the TRBD1 call made by TCRdb goes unchecked. Germline values: CDR1 MNHEY, CDR2 SVGAGI. The length of the CDR3 is 14 residues. The CDR3 region is CASSYRGQGTEAFF.

This sequence joins TRBV2 and TRBJ2-1; the TCRdb D gene call, TRBD1, has no DNA to confirm it. Germline V gene data show CDR1 as SNHLY and CDR2 as FYNNEI. The CDR3 runs 18 residues. The CDR3 loop reads CASTHRGTVPVGNNEQFF.

The chain couples TRBV3-1 to TRBJ1-1. CDR3 length: 15 amino acids. CDR1 is LGHDT and CDR2 is YNNKEL in the germline V gene (reference sequence). The CDR3 loop is CASSQDLAGGTEALF.

The J gene is TRBJ1-1, the V gene TRBV20-1; the TCRdb call, TRBD1, lacks DNA for checking. CDR1 is DFQATT, CDR2 SNEGSKA, per germline (reference sequence). There are 12 residues in the CDR3. The chain's CDR3 is CSAGAGITEAFF.

The rearrangement joins TRBV19 to TRBJ1-2; as DNA is missing, the TRBD1 call by TCRdb cannot be tested. CDR1 is LNHDA and CDR2 is SQIVND in the germline V gene (reference sequence). The CDR3 covers 14 residues. CDR3 residues: CASSIPPGHYGYTF. The full variable domain, in which reference TRBV19 and TRBJ1-2 provide the parts outside the CDR3, is DGGITQSPKYLFRKEGQNVTLSCEQNLNHDAMYWYRQDPGQGLRLIYYSQIVNDFQKGDIAEGYSVSREKKESFPLTVTSAQKNPTAFYLCASSIPPGHYGYTFGSGTRLTVV.

V and J are TRBV6-1 and TRBJ2-1; TCRdb calls TRBD1, which cannot be checked without DNA. CDR1 and CDR2 from the germline V gene are MNHNS and SASEGT. CDR3 length equals 15 residues. The CDR3 loop reads CASSEDRGGIDEQFF.

V usage is TRBV4-1 and J usage is TRBJ1-5. Germline V lookup: CDR1 MGHRA, CDR2 YSYEKL. This CDR3 contains 16 residues. This CDR3 is CASSQRETGRGQPQHF.